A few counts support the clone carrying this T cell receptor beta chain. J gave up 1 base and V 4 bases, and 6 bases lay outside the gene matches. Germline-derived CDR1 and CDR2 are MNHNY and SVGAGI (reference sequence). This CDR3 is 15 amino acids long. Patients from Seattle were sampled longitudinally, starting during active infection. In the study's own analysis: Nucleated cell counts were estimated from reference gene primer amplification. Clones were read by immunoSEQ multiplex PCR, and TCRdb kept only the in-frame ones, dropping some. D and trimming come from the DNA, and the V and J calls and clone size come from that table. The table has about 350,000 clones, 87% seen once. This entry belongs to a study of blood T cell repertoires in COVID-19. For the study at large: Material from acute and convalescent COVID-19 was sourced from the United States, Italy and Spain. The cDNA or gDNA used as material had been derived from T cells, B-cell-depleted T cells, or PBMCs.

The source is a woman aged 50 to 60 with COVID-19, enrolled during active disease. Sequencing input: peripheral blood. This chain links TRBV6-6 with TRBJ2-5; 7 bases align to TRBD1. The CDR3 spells CASSFPGTAQETQYF. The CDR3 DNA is TGTGCCAGCAGTTTCCCCGGGACAGCCCAAGAGACCCAGTACTTC.